This TCR beta chain was documented in a study of cytomegalovirus exposure and HLA in healthy donors. Points from the study as a whole: In a later analysis, at a false discovery rate of 0.05, 15,000 to 20,000 TCR beta sequences matched HLA alleles.

The donors were healthy bone marrow donors. PCR used 60 Vbeta primers and 13 Jbeta primers. Assay used: immunoSEQ multiplex PCR; TCRdb lists only in-frame clones, some missing. The table includes roughly 120,000 clones, over 70% detected once. CDR3 length equals 13 residues. The germline V gene encodes CDR1 MNHNS and CDR2 SASEGT. The V gene end was trimmed by 6 bases and the J gene end by 3 bases; junction bases not matched to a gene: 2. As concerns this clone: What it recognizes is unknown.

The specimen sequenced was PBMCs. This clonotype was obtained from a woman aged 40 to 55 in good health and CMV-seronegative. The genes are TRBV6-1 and TRBJ2-7; 10 positions agree with TRBD1. This CDR3 reads CASSDRGLYEQYF. The CDR3 DNA sequence: TGTGCCAGCAGCGACAGGGGGCTCTACGAGCAGTACTTC.